This T cell receptor beta chain was captured in a study of blood T cell repertoires in COVID-19. Overall study context: From the United States, Italy and Spain came samples of acute and convalescent COVID-19.

The table came from immunoSEQ multiplex PCR; TCRdb's copy has only in-frame clones and leaves some out. The sample records tens of thousands of clones, around 84% being singletons. Germline V gene lookup returns CDR1 SEHNR and CDR2 FQNEAQ (reference sequence). The junction had 10 bases not matched to a gene; V was cut back by 7 bases and J by 4 bases. CDR3 length: 16 residues. The rearrangement links TRBV7-9 to TRBJ2-2; 9 bases fit TRBD1. The specimen sequenced was peripheral blood. The source is an older man with active or convalescent COVID-19. This CDR3 is CASTGDREGSTGELFF. The CDR3 bases are TGTGCCAGCACGGGGGACAGGGAAGGTAGCACCGGGGAGCTGTTTTTT.